The sequence of this TCR beta chain was determined in a study of tumor-infiltrating lymphocytes in primary liver carcinoma (dated by TCRdb to 2016 to 2017). For context, the study as a whole: The five patients, three men and two women aged 30 to 69 years, had hepatocellular carcinoma (four) or combined HCC and intrahepatic cholangiocarcinoma (one). Each sample produced about 3.5 to 8 million productive TCRbeta reads, and read depth showed no significant difference between tissue types. Agilent mRNA microarray profiling was performed on the roughly 25 tumor region samples to relate TCRbeta repertoire diversity to the local molecular phenotype. A total of approximately 35 specimens from 5 patients underwent TCRbeta repertoire sequencing, comprising 25 tumor regions, 5 adjacent noncancerous liver tissues and 5 peripheral blood samples. Tumors of the five patients were stage T1-T3 N0M0 with maximum diameters of about 4.2 to 10 cm. Repertoires from technical replicates were highly reproducible, with mean shared-clone rates approximately 0.88 and correlation coefficients above 0.95. Across five regions of each liver tumor, along with adjacent normal tissue and blood, the study brought together TCRbeta repertoire sequencing, expression microarrays and whole-exome sequencing.

CDR1 and CDR2 are read off the germline V gene as SQVTM and ANQGSEA. Inclusive of the bounding cysteine and phenylalanine, the CDR3 is 15 residues long. Just the 45-base CDR3 DNA is kept, in frame starting at base 1. Overall study outcomes, separate from this receptor: Only roughly 7.5-25% of top clones appeared in all five regions of a tumor, which suggests that tumor-infiltrating T cells are spatially heterogeneous. Consistent with antigen-driven expansion, pairs of tumor regions showed higher repertoire overlap (mean about 35%) than either tumor-adjacent pairs (approximately 17%) or tumor-blood pairs (around 15%). Only the TCR beta chain was sequenced, so true repertoire diversity is likely underestimated because unpaired alpha chains were not captured. Comparison of CD4+ and CD8+ T cell repertoires was precluded by the use of bulk unsorted samples. A significantly larger repertoire fraction was made up by the top 250 clones in tumors than in blood (p = 0.039). The study included only five or six patients, and the authors note findings should be validated in a larger study.

In the case of this clonotype: There is no known antigen for this receptor. One junction end does not reproduce the germline sequence, and a read error may be involved.

A constant-region primer and ProtoScript II reverse transcriptase were used to reverse-transcribe TCRbeta-specific cDNA from around 530 ng total RNA. Three nested multiplex PCR rounds, following a slightly modified ARM-PCR procedure, were used to build the TCRbeta libraries. Each of the first two PCR rounds ran for approximately 9 cycles using multiplex TRBV1-TRBV30 forward primers together with a Cbeta reverse primer. Sample barcodes and Illumina adapters were added in a final 25-cycle PCR using Deep VentR polymerase. Before sequencing, amplicons of 200-500 bp were purified from gel using a QIAquick gel extraction kit. The TCRbeta amplicons were sequenced with 250-bp paired-end reads on an Illumina HiSeq 2500. The source study handled its data this way. Quality trimming of reads was performed with Trimmomatic v0.33, and paired reads were merged with FLASH v1.2.11 so that full CDR3 sequences could be recovered. MiGEC v1.2.1b assigned V, D and J germline segments to the rearranged TCRbeta sequences. Clonotype statistics and Shannon-Wiener diversity indices were computed with VDJtools v1.0.0. Except for diversity analysis, only each sample's 250 most abundant clonotypes were used in subsequent analyses to reduce sampling bias. In-frame beta chains were kept once TCRdb had trimmed the public reads at Q25 with fastp and called clones with MiXCR. Under each unique CDR3 protein, matching rows form one entry showing the most common genes and DNA. TCRdb, rather than the study authors, made the V and J calls. Counted in this sample were approximately 110,000 distinct CDR3 sequences; 50% to 80% of them appeared once. The ten largest account for less than 10% of the sample.

Without any cell sorting, total RNA and DNA were extracted together from about 20-30 mg of bulk tissue using the AllPrep DNA/RNA mini kit. Between late 2015 and March 2016, roughly five patients in China with histopathologically diagnosed primary liver carcinoma had surgical resection. At the time of sampling, the patients had chronic HBV infection and had not received any treatment. Five spatially separated regions were sampled per tumor: superior, inferior, left-lateral and right-lateral poles, plus the tumor centre. Histology showed that every tumor sample contained more than 80% viable tumor cells. Each fresh piece of tumor and adjacent tissue was cut in two, with one half stored in RNAlater at -80 degrees C and the other half sent for histology.

The receptor was derived from a woman aged 60 to 75 with primary liver carcinoma and hepatitis B virus infection. Input material: liver tumor tissue from sampling region 3. The cell subset or site label on this specimen signifies: tumor region T3, left-lateral pole. The rearranged chain carries TRBV29-1 and TRBJ2-3; 10 central nucleotides agree with TRBD2. The CDR3 region: CSIRGLAVSTVTQYF. The nucleotides are TGCAGCATCCGAGGACTAGCGGTTAGCACAGTTACGCAGTATTTT.